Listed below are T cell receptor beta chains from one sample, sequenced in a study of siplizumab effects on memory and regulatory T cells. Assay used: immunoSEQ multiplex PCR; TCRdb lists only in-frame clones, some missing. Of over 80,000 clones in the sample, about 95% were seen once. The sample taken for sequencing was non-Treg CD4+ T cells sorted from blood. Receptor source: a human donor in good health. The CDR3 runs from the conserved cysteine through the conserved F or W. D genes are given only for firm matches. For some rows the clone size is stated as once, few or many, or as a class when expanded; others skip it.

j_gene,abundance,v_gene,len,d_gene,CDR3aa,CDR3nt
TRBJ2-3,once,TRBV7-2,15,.,CASSLGDTSTDTQYF,TGTGCCAGCAGCCTAGGGGACACCTCCACAGATACGCAGTATTTT
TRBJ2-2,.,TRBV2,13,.,CASSTWEGGELFF,TGTGCCAGCAGCACTTGGGAAGGCGGGGAGCTGTTTTTT
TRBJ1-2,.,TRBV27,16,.,CASRSRVLRGFYGYTF,TGTGCCAGCAGGAGCAGGGTTCTCAGAGGCTTCTATGGCTACACCTTC
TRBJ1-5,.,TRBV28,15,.,CASSFIGNSNQPQHF,TGTGCCAGCAGTTTTATCGGCAATAGCAATCAGCCCCAGCATTTT
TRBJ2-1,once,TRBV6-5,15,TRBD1,CASRVDRGLHNEQFF,TGTGCCAGCAGGGTGGACAGGGGGCTCCACAATGAGCAGTTCTTC
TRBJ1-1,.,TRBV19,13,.,CASRGAPNTEAFF,TGTGCCAGTAGGGGAGCCCCGAACACTGAAGCTTTCTTT
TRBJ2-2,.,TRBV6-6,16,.,CASSYSGFSDTGELFF,TGTGCCAGCAGTTACTCAGGTTTTTCGGACACCGGGGAGCTGTTTTTT
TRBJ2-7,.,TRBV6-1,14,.,CASRLLVVPYEQYF,TGTGCCAGCAGACTACTAGTGGTCCCTTACGAGCAGTACTTC
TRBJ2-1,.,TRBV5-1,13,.,CASSYPAGGEQFF,TGCGCCAGCAGCTATCCAGCGGGTGGTGAGCAGTTCTTC
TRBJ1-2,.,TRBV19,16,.,CATSLVQGVSGYGYTF,TGTGCCACTAGTCTCGTACAGGGCGTCTCTGGATATGGCTACACCTTC
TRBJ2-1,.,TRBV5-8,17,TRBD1,CASSFTFGTGIYNEQFF,TGTGCCAGCAGCTTTACTTTTGGGACAGGGATATACAATGAGCAGTTCTTC
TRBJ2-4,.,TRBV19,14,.,CASTVSGAKNIQYF,TGTGCCAGTACCGTCAGTGGCGCCAAAAACATTCAGTACTTC
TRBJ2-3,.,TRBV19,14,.,CATRTGTETDTQYF,TGTGCCACCAGAACCGGGACGGAGACAGATACGCAGTATTTT
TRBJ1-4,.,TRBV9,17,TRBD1,CASSAGDRGYTNEKLFF,TGTGCCAGCAGCGCTGGGGACAGGGGCTACACTAATGAAAAACTGTTTTTT
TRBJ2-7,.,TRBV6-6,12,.,CASSNRQVGQYF,TGTGCCAGCAGTAATCGACAGGTGGGGCAGTACTTC
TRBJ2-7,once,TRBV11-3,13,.,CASSQRRGYEQYF,TGTGCCAGCAGTCAAAGAAGGGGCTACGAGCAGTACTTC
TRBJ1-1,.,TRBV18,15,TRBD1,CASSPEGQGNTEAFF,TGTGCCAGCTCACCAGAGGGACAGGGGAACACTGAAGCTTTCTTT
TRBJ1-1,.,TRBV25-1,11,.,CASRRNTEAFF,TGTGCCAGCAGGAGGAACACTGAAGCTTTCTTT
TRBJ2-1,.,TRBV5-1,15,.,CASSSGGATYNEQFF,TGCGCCAGCAGCTCCGGCGGGGCAACCTACAATGAGCAGTTCTTC
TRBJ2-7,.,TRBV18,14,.,CASSPMKGAYEQYF,TGTGCCAGCTCACCAATGAAGGGAGCCTACGAGCAGTACTTC
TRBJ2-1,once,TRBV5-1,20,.,CASRLLPADIWGTTDNEQFF,TGCGCCAGCAGACTTCTGCCCGCGGACATTTGGGGAACTACGGACAATGAGCAGTTCTTC
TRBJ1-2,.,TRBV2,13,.,CASSATPGDGYTF,TGTGCCAGCAGTGCAACACCAGGGGATGGCTACACCTTC
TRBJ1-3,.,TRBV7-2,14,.,CASSLVTAGNTIYF,TGTGCCAGCAGCTTAGTAACAGCTGGAAACACCATATATTTT
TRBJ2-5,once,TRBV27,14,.,CASTRLGQLETQYF,TGTGCCAGCACACGCCTCGGGCAGTTAGAGACCCAGTACTTC
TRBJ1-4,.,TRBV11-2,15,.,CASSPLGNRPEKLFF,TGTGCCAGCAGCCCACTAGGTAACAGGCCCGAAAAACTGTTTTTT
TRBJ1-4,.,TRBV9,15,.,CASSVETGLGEKLFF,TGTGCCAGCAGCGTAGAGACGGGCTTGGGTGAAAAACTGTTTTTT
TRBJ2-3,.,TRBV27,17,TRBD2,CASRRQASGRAGDTQYF,TGTGCCAGCAGGCGCCAGGCTAGCGGGAGGGCGGGAGATACGCAGTATTTT
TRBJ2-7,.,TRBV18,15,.,CASSPSGAFPYEQYF,TGTGCCAGCTCACCCTCGGGAGCCTTCCCCTACGAGCAGTACTTC
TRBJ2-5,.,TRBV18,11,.,CASSSQETQYF,TGTGCCAGCTCATCCCAAGAGACCCAGTACTTC
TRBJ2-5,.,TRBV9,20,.,CASSPSASYATVGYQETQYF,TGTGCCAGCAGCCCTTCGGCAAGCTACGCGACTGTGGGATACCAAGAGACCCAGTACTTC
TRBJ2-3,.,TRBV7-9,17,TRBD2,CASSLALAGRSTDTQYF,TGTGCCAGCAGCTTAGCCCTAGCGGGCCGTAGCACAGATACGCAGTATTTT
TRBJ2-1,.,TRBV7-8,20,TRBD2,CASSLWQVAGGLFTHNEQFF,TGTGCCAGCAGCTTATGGCAGGTAGCGGGAGGACTCTTTACACACAATGAGCAGTTCTTC
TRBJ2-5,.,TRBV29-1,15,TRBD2,CSVVPAGRRGETQYF,TGCAGCGTTGTGCCAGCGGGAAGGAGGGGAGAGACCCAGTACTTC
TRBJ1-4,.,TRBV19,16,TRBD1,CASSRTSGTGSEKLFF,TGTGCCAGTAGTAGAACCTCCGGGACAGGAAGTGAAAAACTGTTTTTT
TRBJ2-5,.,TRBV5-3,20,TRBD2,CARSVSAGTSGIGRQETQYF,TGTGCCAGAAGCGTCAGTGCCGGGACTAGCGGGATTGGTCGTCAAGAGACCCAGTACTTC
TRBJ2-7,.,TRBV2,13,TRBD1,CASLPDRAGEQYF,TGTGCCAGCCTCCCGGACAGGGCGGGCGAGCAGTACTTC
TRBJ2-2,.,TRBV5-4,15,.,CASSLGAVNTGELFF,TGTGCCAGCAGCTTGGGGGCAGTAAACACCGGGGAGCTGTTTTTT
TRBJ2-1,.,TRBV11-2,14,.,CASIQVHGYNEQFF,TGTGCCAGCATACAGGTGCATGGGTACAATGAGCAGTTCTTC
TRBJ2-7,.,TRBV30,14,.,CAWSSTLVASIQYF,TGTGCCTGGAGTTCCACCTTAGTTGCGTCCATCCAGTACTTC
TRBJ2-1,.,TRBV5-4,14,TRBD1,CASSLRDSYNEQFF,TGTGCCAGCAGCTTGCGGGACAGCTACAATGAGCAGTTCTTC
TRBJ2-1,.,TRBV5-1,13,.,CASSWVQGDEQFF,TGCGCCAGCAGCTGGGTCCAAGGGGATGAGCAGTTCTTC
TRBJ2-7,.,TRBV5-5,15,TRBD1,CASSLVGQGSSEQYF,TGTGCCAGCAGCTTGGTGGGACAGGGTTCTTCCGAGCAGTACTTC
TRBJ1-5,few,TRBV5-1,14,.,CASSLDSPNQPQHF,TGCGCCAGCAGCTTGGACAGCCCGAATCAGCCCCAGCATTTT
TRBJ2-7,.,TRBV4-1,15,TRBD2,CASSRGTSVSYEQYF,TGCGCCAGCAGCCGGGGGACTAGCGTCTCCTACGAGCAGTACTTC
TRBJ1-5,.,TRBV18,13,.,CASSGEVRQPQHF,TGTGCCAGCTCGGGGGAGGTAAGACAGCCCCAGCATTTT
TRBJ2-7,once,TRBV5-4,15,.,CASSGRAALSYEQYF,TGTGCCAGCAGCGGACGGGCCGCGCTCTCCTACGAGCAGTACTTC
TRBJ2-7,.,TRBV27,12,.,CASSVQAYEQYF,TGTGCCAGCAGCGTCCAGGCCTACGAGCAGTACTTC
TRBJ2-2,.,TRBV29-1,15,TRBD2,CSVARAGGFDGELFF,TGCAGCGTTGCACGAGCGGGAGGGTTTGACGGGGAGCTGTTTTTT
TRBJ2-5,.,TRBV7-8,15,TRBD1,CASSTAGTGVETQYF,TGTGCCAGCAGCACCGCCGGGACAGGGGTGGAGACCCAGTACTTC
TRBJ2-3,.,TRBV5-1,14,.,CASSAAPNTDTQYF,TGCGCCAGCAGTGCGGCACCTAACACAGATACGCAGTATTTT
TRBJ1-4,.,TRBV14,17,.,CASSATPLGASNEKLFF,TGTGCCAGCAGCGCTACCCCCCTTGGGGCCAGTAATGAAAAACTGTTTTTT
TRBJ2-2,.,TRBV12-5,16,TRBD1,CASGSATGANTGELFF,TGTGCTAGTGGTTCAGCTACAGGGGCGAACACCGGGGAGCTGTTTTTT
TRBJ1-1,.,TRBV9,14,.,CASSVVAENTEAFF,TGTGCCAGCAGCGTAGTCGCAGAAAACACTGAAGCTTTCTTT
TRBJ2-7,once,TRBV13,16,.,CASSSIKDGRAYEQYF,TGTGCCAGCAGCTCAATCAAGGACGGCAGGGCTTACGAGCAGTACTTC
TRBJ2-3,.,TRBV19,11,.,CASSFLDTQYF,TGTGCCAGTAGTTTTTTAGATACGCAGTATTTT
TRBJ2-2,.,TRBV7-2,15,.,CASSPHRSHTGELFF,TGTGCCAGCAGCCCCCATCGATCCCACACCGGGGAGCTGTTTTTT
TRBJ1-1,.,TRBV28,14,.,CASSQQGDGTEAFF,TGTGCCAGCAGTCAACAGGGAGATGGCACTGAAGCTTTCTTT
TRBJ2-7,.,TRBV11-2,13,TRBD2,CASSPGLAGEQYF,TGTGCCAGCAGCCCGGGACTAGCGGGCGAGCAGTACTTC
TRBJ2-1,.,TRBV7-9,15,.,CASTFVVAVRNEQFF,TGTGCCAGCACCTTTGTAGTAGCGGTTCGTAATGAGCAGTTCTTC
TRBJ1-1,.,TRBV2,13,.,CASRGTGNTEAFF,TGTGCCAGCAGGGGGACCGGGAACACTGAAGCTTTCTTT